This T cell receptor (beta chain) appears in the sequencing data of a study of shared clonotypes between healthy human individuals. CDR1 and CDR2 from the germline V gene are MDHEN and SYDVKM. Trimming took off 6 bases at V and 6 bases at J, with 12 bases between the two ends. This CDR3 region has 12 residues. In replicate PCRs of sorted subsets, 150 to 200 ng DNA, about 30,000 T cell genomes, was used. Measured with immunoSEQ multiplex PCR; TCRdb has only the in-frame clones, and not every one. The sample has more than 2 million clones, roughly 94% seen once. This clone was recorded once. This chain connects TRBV28 to TRBJ2-7; unclear D gene. Sequences were obtained from naive CD4+ T cells sorted from blood. Subset noted: CD45RA+ positively selected. The clonotype was recovered from a man younger than 35 in good health. The CDR3 here is CASSLLGAEQYF. CDR3 coding DNA: TGTGCCAGCAGCCTCTTGGGTGCCGAGCAGTACTTC.